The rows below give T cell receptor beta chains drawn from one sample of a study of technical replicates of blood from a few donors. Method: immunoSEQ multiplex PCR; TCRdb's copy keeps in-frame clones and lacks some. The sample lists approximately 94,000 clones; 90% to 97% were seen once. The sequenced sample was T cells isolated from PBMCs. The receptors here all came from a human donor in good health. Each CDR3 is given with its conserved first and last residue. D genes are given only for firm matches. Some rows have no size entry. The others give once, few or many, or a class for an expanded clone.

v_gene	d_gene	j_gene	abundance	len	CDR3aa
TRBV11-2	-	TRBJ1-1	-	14	CATVKGFMNTEAFF
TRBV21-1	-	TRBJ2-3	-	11	CASRGRDTQYF
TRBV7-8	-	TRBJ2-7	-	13	CASSFGSSYEQYF
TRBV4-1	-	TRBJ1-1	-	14	CASSQDPRVTEAFF
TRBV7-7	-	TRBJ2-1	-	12	CASSPLAGEQFF
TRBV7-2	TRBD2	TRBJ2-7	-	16	CASSSTWTSFFYEQYF
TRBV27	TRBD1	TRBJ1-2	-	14	CASRTGGQGGGYTF
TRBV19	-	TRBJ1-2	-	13	CASSIPSRDGYTF
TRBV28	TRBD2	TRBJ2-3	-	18	CASGVGTLTSGSQDTQYF
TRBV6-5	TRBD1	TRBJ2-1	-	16	CASSYSRRTGGNEQFF
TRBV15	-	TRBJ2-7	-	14	CATSTMGGGYEQYF
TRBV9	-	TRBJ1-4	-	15	CASSAYGGTNEKLFF
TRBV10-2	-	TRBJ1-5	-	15	CASSDSVGGSQPQHF
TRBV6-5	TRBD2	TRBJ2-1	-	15	CASSSLLAGSREQFF
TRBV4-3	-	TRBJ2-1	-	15	CASSQGRERDNEQFF
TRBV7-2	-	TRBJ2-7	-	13	CASSLLYGVEQYF
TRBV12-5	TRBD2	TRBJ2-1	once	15	CASGLAGEGYNEQFF
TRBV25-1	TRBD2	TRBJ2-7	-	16	CASSGLAGEGKGEQYF
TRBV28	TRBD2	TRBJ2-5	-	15	CASSSKRGVEETQYF
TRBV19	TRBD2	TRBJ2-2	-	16	CASNTAWGGNTGELFF
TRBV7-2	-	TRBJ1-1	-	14	CASSFRADYSSAFF
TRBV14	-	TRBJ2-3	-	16	CASSRAPGVSTDTQYF
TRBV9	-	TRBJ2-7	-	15	CASSVEGRSSVEQYF
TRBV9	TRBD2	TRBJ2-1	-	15	CASSVEASGSDEQFF